The 26 T cell receptor beta chains below were found in one sample sequenced in a study of blood T cell repertoires in COVID-19 (dated by TCRdb to the early 2020s). The library relied on the immunoSEQ multiplex PCR assay. TCRdb retrieved this table from immuneACCESS and kept in-frame rearrangements only. Not all clones are present; in checked studies, unresolved V genes account for under half, and no reason is known for the remainder. Within this sample are some 200,000 clones, with approximately 80% of them counted one time only. Approximately 12% of the sample is in the top ten clones. The material sequenced was PBMCs or T cells enriched from blood (not recorded which). These receptors were collected from a man aged 35 to 55 who had recovered from COVID-19.

This chain connects TRBV10-3 to TRBJ2-5, with 9 bases fitting TRBD2. Germline CDR1 ENHRY, CDR2 SYGVKD. The CDR3 is 16 residues long. Trimming at V came to 4 bases and at J to 5 bases, leaving 11 bases not matched to a gene. CDR3 bases: TGTGCCATCAGTGCGGGTTCTAGCGGGATGTCGGAGACCCAGTACTTC. The encoded protein is CAISAGSSGMSETQYF.

This clone has just one count. V gene TRBV11-1 combines with J gene TRBJ2-3; tentatively, D is TRBD2 (6 bases). From germline, CDR1 is SGHAT and CDR2 FQDESV (reference sequence). The CDR3 has 16 amino acids. Trimming removed 5 bases from V and 0 bases from J, with 15 bases in between. CDR3 sequence reads: CASSALAVTSTDTQYF. CDR3 DNA sequence: TGTGCCAGCAGCGCCTTAGCGGTTACTAGCACAGATACGCAGTATTTT.

The genes are TRBV3-1 (or the pseudogene TRBV3-2) and TRBJ2-3; 13 positions agree with TRBD2. Germline CDR1 reads LGHDT; CDR2 reads YNNKEL (reference sequence). CDR3 size: 18 residues. Germline trimming cut 3 bases from V and 4 bases from J; bases unmatched to any gene: 10. CDR3 protein: CASSQGTSGRAGSDTQYF. The CDR3 bases are TGTGCCAGCAGCCAGGGTACTAGCGGGAGGGCCGGGTCAGATACGCAGTATTTT.

The CDR3 region is CASSVARGEAGMSTDTQYF. In nucleotides, the CDR3 is TGTGCCAGCAGCGTAGCTAGGGGAGAAGCGGGGATGAGCACAGATACGCAGTATTTT. The chain employs TRBV9 and TRBJ2-3; 7 nucleotides match TRBD2. Germline V lookup: CDR1 SGDLS, CDR2 YYNGEE. The CDR3 is 19 amino acids. Trimming removed 0 bases from V and 0 bases from J; junction bases left unmatched: 13.

The chain carries TRBV30 and TRBJ2-5; TRBD1 is a possible D gene (7 bases). The CDR3 totals 16 residues. Trimming pared 0 bases from V and 5 bases from J, leaving 19 bases between. Per the germline V gene, CDR1 is GTSNPN and CDR2 is SVGIG (reference sequence). The CDR3 protein is CAWSVQWDRGGETQYF. As DNA, the CDR3 is TGTGCCTGGAGTGTACAGTGGGACAGAGGAGGGGAGACCCAGTACTTC.

The chain has TRBV19 and TRBJ2-3; no clear D gene. The CDR3 length is 12 residues. Trimming took 4 bases from V and 6 from J, leaving 8 bases between them. Germline V lookup: CDR1 LNHDA, CDR2 SQIVND (reference sequence). The CDR3 spells CASSSGLDTQYF. The CDR3, as DNA: TGTGCCAGTAGTAGCGGATTGGATACGCAGTATTTT.

V gene TRBV28 combines with J gene TRBJ1-2; no clear D. The CDR3 covers 11 residues. V was shortened by 3 bases and J by 7 bases, with 6 bases between the two germline ends. CDR1 is MDHEN, CDR2 SYDVKM, per germline. This CDR3 is CASSFVRGYTF. DNA of the CDR3: TGTGCCAGCAGTTTCGTCCGTGGCTACACCTTC.

The rearrangement uses TRBV7-3 and TRBJ1-2; D might be TRBD1 (5 bases). CDR1 SGHTA and CDR2 FQGTGA come from the germline V gene. CDR3 length equals 17 residues. V lost 5 bases and J 4 bases, leaving 23 bases between the germline ends. The CDR3 DNA reads TGTGCCAGCAGCCCTATGGTGGGAGGGGCGGGCCCCTATGGCTACACCTTC. Translating it yields CASSPMVGGAGPYGYTF.

The J gene is TRBJ2-2, the V gene TRBV5-4; 8 positions match TRBD2. Germline trimming cut 4 bases from V and 3 bases from J; bases unmatched to any gene: 5. CDR3 size: 15 residues. Germline lookup yields CDR1 SGHNT and CDR2 YYREEE (reference sequence). The DNA for the CDR3 is TGTGCCAGCAGCAGCGGGAGCAAGGACACCGGGGAGCTGTTTTTT. Translating gives CASSSGSKDTGELFF.

V usage is TRBV28 and J usage is TRBJ1-2; TRBD1 aligns across 7 bases. This CDR3 spans 15 amino acids. V dropped 5 bases and J dropped 3; count of bases not matched to a gene: 9. The germline V gene has CDR1 MDHEN and CDR2 SYDVKM. CDR3 protein: CASSPGATGYYGYTF. In DNA form, the CDR3 reads TGTGCCAGCAGTCCTGGGGCGACAGGGTACTATGGCTACACCTTC.

This chain uses TRBV5-1 with TRBJ2-2; perhaps TRBD2 as D (5 bases). CDR1 is SGHRS, CDR2 YFSETQ, per germline. The CDR3 extends over 15 amino acids. V was shortened by 4 bases and J by 5 bases, with 15 bases between the two germline ends. The CDR3 coding sequence is TGCGCCAGCAGCCTGTATGGACTGGCGACCGGGGAGCTGTTTTTT. Its translation: CASSLYGLATGELFF.

The V call is TRBV10-1, the J call TRBJ1-6, with D unclear. This CDR3 is 11 amino acids long. Between the trimmed V and J ends, which lost 9 bases and 14 bases, there was a span of 14 bases. Germline V gene sequence: CDR1 WNHNN, CDR2 SYGVQD (reference sequence). CDR3 residues: CARDRVFALHF. Here the CDR3 DNA reads TGCGCCAGAGATCGGGTCTTCGCCCTCCACTTT.

The chain uses TRBV7-9 and TRBJ2-5; no clear D gene. The CDR3 loop spans 14 amino acids. Germline assignment: CDR1 SEHNR and CDR2 FQNEAQ (reference sequence). V dropped 7 bases and J dropped 4 bases, with 16 bases sitting between them. This chain's CDR3 is CASTVDISVETQYF. Written as DNA, the CDR3 is TGTGCCAGCACGGTCGACATTTCGGTAGAGACCCAGTACTTC.

Details on this clone: This clone may be a read error of a much larger clone one base away. The chain combines TRBV7-9 with TRBJ2-1; D ambiguous. From germline, CDR1 is SEHNR and CDR2 FQNEAQ (reference sequence). This CDR3 region has 13 residues. Trimming removed 1 base at V and 8 bases at J, with 9 bases between. The CDR3 protein is CASSLGAGDEQFF. In nucleotides, the CDR3 is TGTGCCAGCAGCTTAGGAGCAGGCGATGAGCAGTTCTTC.

The chain is built from TRBV28 and TRBJ2-7; D ambiguous. This CDR3 region has 12 residues. Trimming stripped 2 bases from V and 3 bases from J, with 5 bases between. Germline V gene data show CDR1 as MDHEN and CDR2 as SYDVKM. CDR3 DNA sequence: TGTGCCAGCAGTTTACAGTACTACGAGCAGTACTTC. This gives the protein CASSLQYYEQYF.

The V and J genes are TRBV7-9 and TRBJ2-6, with D uncertain. The CDR3 consists of 17 residues. V was pared by 6 bases and J by 0 bases, with 15 bases between. Germline V CDR1 and CDR2: SEHNR, FQNEAQ (reference sequence). Here the CDR3 DNA reads TGTGCCAGCAGTTTACTACTCCCGAGCTCTGGGGCCAACGTCCTGACTTTC. Residues: CASSLLLPSSGANVLTF.

The V call is TRBV6-5, the J call TRBJ1-1; D may be TRBD1 (6 bases). This CDR3 has 14 amino acids. CDR1 is MNHEY, CDR2 SVGAGI, per germline. Trimming took 6 bases from V and 1 from J, leaving 12 bases between them. CDR3 nucleotide sequence: TGTGCCAGCAGACAGGGATATGGGAACACTGAAGCTTTCTTT. It encodes CASRQGYGNTEAFF.

The V gene is TRBV5-1, the J gene TRBJ2-6; no definite D call. Germline assignment: CDR1 SGHRS and CDR2 YFSETQ. The CDR3 runs to 16 residues. Trimming left V 0 bases short and J 0 bases short, with 7 bases between. CDR3 sequence: CASSLGLPSGANVLTF. The CDR3 DNA reads TGCGCCAGCAGCTTGGGACTCCCCTCTGGGGCCAACGTCCTGACTTTC.

The chain carries TRBV5-4 and TRBJ2-3; TRBD2 agrees at 14 bases. V lost 8 bases and J lost 2; bases outside the gene matches: 10. There are 17 residues in the CDR3. CDR1 is SGHNT, CDR2 YYREEE, per germline (reference sequence). CDR3 DNA sequence: TGTGCCAGTGAACCGGGACTAGCGGGGGCCCCCACAGATACGCAGTATTTT. Translation: CASEPGLAGAPTDTQYF.

The rearrangement joins TRBV30 to TRBJ1-1, with D hard to call. V lost 5 bases to trimming and J lost 6 bases, with 19 bases between them. The CDR3 consists of 14 residues. Germline V gene sequence: CDR1 GTSNPN, CDR2 SVGIG (reference sequence). The CDR3 reads CAWERERSASEAFF. CDR3 in DNA: TGTGCCTGGGAGAGGGAGAGGTCCGCTTCTGAAGCTTTCTTT. Together with reference TRBV30 and TRBJ1-1, the CDR3 gives the full variable domain: SQTIHQWPATLVQPVGSPLSLECTVEGTSNPNLYWYRQAAGRGLQLLFYSVGIGQISSEVPQNLSASRPQDRQFILSSKKLLLSDSGFYLCAWERERSASEAFFGQGTRLTVV.

The chain couples TRBV7-9 to TRBJ1-1; 7 bases map to TRBD1. CDR1 SEHNR and CDR2 FQNEAQ come from the germline V gene (reference sequence). Trimming took 2 bases from V and 4 from J; bases not matched to a gene: 4. The CDR3 consists of 14 residues. CDR3 residues: CASSLQGVGTEAFF. The CDR3 DNA is TGTGCCAGCAGCTTACAGGGGGTTGGCACTGAAGCTTTCTTT.

The V call is TRBV19, the J call TRBJ1-1, with a possible D match to TRBD1 (6 bases). Trimming shortened V by 4 bases and J by 0 bases, and 15 bases separated the two germline ends. CDR3 length equals 16 residues. The germline V gene has CDR1 LNHDA and CDR2 SQIVND (reference sequence). The CDR3 bases are TGTGCCAGTAGTACCCATTTGGACAGACTGAACACTGAAGCTTTCTTT. This codes for CASSTHLDRLNTEAFF. The full variable domain, rest sourced from reference TRBV19 and TRBJ1-1, is DGGITQSPKYLFRKEGQNVTLSCEQNLNHDAMYWYRQDPGQGLRLIYYSQIVNDFQKGDIAEGYSVSREKKESFPLTVTSAQKNPTAFYLCASSTHLDRLNTEAFFGQGTRLTVV.

V is TRBV12-3 or TRBV12-4 and J is TRBJ1-2, with 9 positions matching TRBD1. The CDR3 covers 13 residues. V shed 6 bases, J shed 5 bases, and the junction held 4 bases outside the gene matches. The CDR3 DNA is TGTGCCAGCAGCGAGGGACAGGGTTATGGCTACACCTTC. This sequence encodes CASSEGQGYGYTF.

The V gene is TRBV9, the J gene TRBJ1-2; D gene unclear. The V gene lost 0 bases and the J gene lost 7 bases, with 10 bases spanning the gap. Germline V gene data show CDR1 as SGDLS and CDR2 as YYNGEE. The length of the CDR3 is 13 residues. The CDR3 loop reads CASSVVSATGYTF. CDR3 coding DNA: TGTGCCAGCAGCGTAGTTTCAGCGACTGGCTACACCTTC.

On this clone itself: The junction and the germline gene differ at one end; a read error may be behind it. The chain has TRBV6-5 and TRBJ1-5, with no clear D. There are 15 residues in the CDR3. Germline V lookup: CDR1 MNHEY, CDR2 SVGAGI. This CDR3 is CASSYSRDRNQPQHF. CDR3 bases: TGTGCCAGCAGCTACTCGAGGGATCGCAATCAGCCCCAGCATTTT.

This chain uses TRBV18 with TRBJ1-1, with TRBD1 matching 8 bases. This CDR3 has 14 residues. The junction had 0 bases not matched to a gene; V was cut back by 2 bases and J by 1 base. The germline CDR1 and CDR2 sequences are KGHSH and LQKENI. Here the CDR3 DNA reads TGTGCCAGCTCACCAGGACAGGGGAACACTGAAGCTTTCTTT. Its protein product is CASSPGQGNTEAFF.